Presented here are 30 T cell receptor beta chains from one specimen sequenced in a study of blood T cell repertoires in COVID-19. Here immunoSEQ multiplex PCR was the method, and the copy in TCRdb shows in-frame clones only, minus some. The sample consists of roughly 34,000 clones, about 85% of them appearing once. The sequencing input was peripheral blood. The receptor source for this set is a woman of 80 years or more with active or convalescent COVID-19.

The CDR3 coding sequence is TGTGCCAGCAGCGGGGACAGGGTGGGCACAGATACGCAGTATTTT. It specifies CASSGDRVGTDTQYF. This chain connects TRBV5-8 to TRBJ2-3; 9 bases agree with TRBD1. The ends lost 4 bases at V and 1 base at J; junction bases unmatched: 4. Germline assignment: CDR1 SGHTS and CDR2 YDEGEE. This CDR3 region has 15 residues.

The rearrangement links TRBV7-9 to TRBJ1-3; D is possibly TRBD1 (5 bases). This CDR3 comprises 15 residues. Germline V gene sequence: CDR1 SEHNR, CDR2 FQNEAQ (reference sequence). V shed 2 bases and J shed 0 bases, with 8 bases lying between them. The CDR3 spells CASSLRGNSGNTIYF. The DNA of the CDR3 is TGTGCCAGCAGCTTAAGGGGAAACTCTGGAAACACCATATATTTT.

V gene TRBV5-6 combines with J gene TRBJ1-2; D gene unclear. CDR3 length: 15 residues. Trimming shortened V by 5 bases and J by 5 bases, and 19 bases separated the two germline ends. Per germline, CDR1 SGHDT and CDR2 YYEEEE. CDR3 residues: CASRRVGEKLYGYTF. CDR3 DNA sequence: TGTGCCAGCAGGCGAGTTGGGGAGAAACTATATGGCTACACCTTC.

V and J are TRBV5-1 and TRBJ2-7; no reliable D call. The length of the CDR3 is 12 residues. CDR1 is SGHRS, CDR2 YFSETQ, per germline. V gave up 3 bases and J gave up 4 bases, with 8 bases separating them. The CDR3 loop reads CASSSERYEQYF. CDR3 in DNA: TGCGCCAGCAGCTCCGAGAGATACGAGCAGTACTTC.

The chain joins TRBV4-1 to TRBJ1-2; tentative D call: TRBD1 (6 bases). Germline loops: CDR1 MGHRA, CDR2 YSYEKL. This CDR3 is 15 amino acids long. Trimming took off 0 bases at V and 4 bases at J, with 12 bases between the two ends. The CDR3 here is CASSQDPTGIYGYTF. The CDR3 bases are TGCGCCAGCAGCCAAGATCCTACAGGGATCTATGGCTACACCTTC.

The chain is built from TRBV6-5 and TRBJ1-2; 7 bases line up with TRBD1. CDR3 length equals 15 residues. Looked up from germline, CDR1 is MNHEY and CDR2 is SVGAGI. The ends lost 10 bases at V and 4 bases at J; junction bases unmatched: 15. The CDR3 here is CATKEATGQSYGYTF. The CDR3 coding sequence is TGTGCCACCAAAGAGGCTACGGGACAGAGCTATGGCTACACCTTC.

This chain connects TRBV6-5 to TRBJ1-1; the D is unclear. The CDR3 is 14 amino acids. Germline V gives CDR1 MNHEY, CDR2 SVGAGI. V was cut by 7 bases and J by 2 bases, with 14 bases left in between. This CDR3 reads CASMGTGFNTEAFF. The CDR3, as DNA: TGTGCCAGCATGGGCACCGGATTTAACACTGAAGCTTTCTTT.

J is TRBJ2-4 and V is TRBV27; 9 bases line up with TRBD2. V lost 5 bases, J lost 2 bases, and 7 bases stayed unmatched. The length of the CDR3 is 16 residues. The germline V gene encodes CDR1 MNHEY and CDR2 SMNVEV (reference sequence). CDR3 in amino acids: CASSLQAGGTKNIQYF. CDR3 DNA sequence: TGTGCCAGCAGTCTCCAGGCGGGGGGGACCAAAAACATTCAGTACTTC.

The chain joins TRBV27 to TRBJ1-5; 8 bases map to TRBD1. The CDR3 runs to 16 residues. V lost 6 bases and J lost 4; bases outside the gene matches: 11. In germline, CDR1 is MNHEY, CDR2 SMNVEV (reference sequence). The CDR3 loop is CASSPTGARVNQPQHF. Written as DNA, the CDR3 is TGTGCCAGCAGCCCGACAGGGGCGAGGGTTAATCAGCCCCAGCATTTT.

The rearrangement joins TRBV5-5 to TRBJ2-6, with a tentative D call TRBD1 (5 bases). V was shortened by 0 bases and J by 0 bases, with 10 bases between the two germline ends. This CDR3 has 17 amino acids. CDR1 and CDR2 (germline): SGHKS, YYEKEE (reference sequence). The CDR3 nucleotides read TGTGCCAGCAGCTTGGAGGGGTCCCTCTCTGGGGCCAACGTCCTGACTTTC. Translating it yields CASSLEGSLSGANVLTF.

V and J are TRBV2 and TRBJ1-3, with 8 nucleotides matching TRBD1. The CDR3 runs to 13 residues. With 8 bases clipped from V and 3 bases from J, the junction kept 3 bases outside the gene matches. The germline gives CDR1 SNHLY, CDR2 FYNNEI. The DNA for the CDR3 is TGTGCCAGCGTAGACAGGGGTGGAAACACCATATATTTT. As protein: CASVDRGGNTIYF.

This sequence joins TRBV4-2 and TRBJ1-5, with a tentative D call TRBD1 (6 bases). Germline CDR1 and CDR2: LGHNA and YNFKEQ. The V end lost 4 bases, the J end lost 5 bases, and 18 bases lay between the germline ends. The CDR3 runs 16 residues. As DNA, the CDR3 is TGTGCCAGCAGCCCCCAGAGGGCAGGGGTATATCAGCCCCAGCATTTT. The encoded protein is CASSPQRAGVYQPQHF.

The chain combines TRBV6-2 or TRBV6-3 with TRBJ2-3; 8 bases agree with TRBD2. This CDR3 is built from 15 residues. V trimming: 1 base; J trimming: 6 bases; junction bases outside the gene matches: 6. Germline V CDR1 and CDR2: MNHEY, SVGEGT. The CDR3 sequence: CASSYFAGGVDTQYF. DNA for the CDR3: TGTGCCAGCAGTTACTTCGCGGGGGGCGTGGATACGCAGTATTTT.

The chain's CDR3 is CASSPRQGTDEQYF. For the CDR3, the DNA is TGCGCCAGCAGCCCTCGACAGGGTACCGACGAGCAGTACTTC. The genes are TRBV4-1 and TRBJ2-7; TRBD1 matches at 7 bases. CDR3 length equals 14 residues. The V segment lost 4 bases and the J segment 5 bases; nucleotides outside the gene matches: 8. Germline assignment: CDR1 MGHRA and CDR2 YSYEKL.

V and J are TRBV4-2 and TRBJ1-2; D might be TRBD1 (5 bases). The CDR3 length is 15 residues. Per germline, CDR1 LGHNA and CDR2 YNFKEQ. Trimming removed 4 bases from V and 5 bases from J, with 17 bases in between. The CDR3 reads CASSPPTVTPYGYTF. The DNA for the CDR3 is TGTGCCAGCAGCCCCCCGACAGTGACCCCGTATGGCTACACCTTC.

J is TRBJ1-5 and V is TRBV19; 11 bases match TRBD1. Germline V gives CDR1 LNHDA, CDR2 SQIVND (reference sequence). The CDR3 extends over 14 amino acids. V was clipped by 6 bases and J by 6 bases; unmatched bases: 4. For the CDR3, the DNA is TGTGCCAGTAGGAGGGACAGGGGGGGTCAGCCCCAGCATTTT. Its translation is CASRRDRGGQPQHF.

The rearrangement links TRBV18 to TRBJ2-1, with D unresolved. Germline V gene data show CDR1 as KGHSH and CDR2 as LQKENI. The CDR3 covers 13 residues. The ends were cut back, 4 bases at V and 7 bases at J, with 11 bases in the middle. The CDR3 DNA reads as TGTGCCAGCTCACAAAATCAGTGGAATGAGCAGTTCTTC. Amino acids: CASSQNQWNEQFF. The full variable domain, its missing parts supplied by reference TRBV18 and TRBJ2-1, is NAGVMQNPRHLVRRRGQEARLRCSPMKGHSHVYWYRQLPEEGLKFMVYLQKENIIDESGMPKERFSAEFPKEGPSILRIQQVVRGDSAAYFCASSQNQWNEQFFGPGTRLTVL.

The CDR3 here is CATSEGTASNQPQHF. The CDR3 DNA reads as TGTGCCACCAGTGAGGGGACAGCGAGCAATCAGCCCCAGCATTTT. The genes are TRBV24-1 and TRBJ1-5, with 7 nucleotides matching TRBD1. Germline V gene lookup returns CDR1 KGHDR and CDR2 SFDVKD. The CDR3 extends over 15 amino acids. With 4 bases clipped from V and 1 base from J, the junction kept 3 bases outside the gene matches.

The chain is built from TRBV11-2 and TRBJ2-1; 9 positions agree with TRBD1. There are 16 residues in the CDR3. J gave up 8 bases and V 3 bases, and 11 bases lay outside the gene matches. CDR1 is SGHAT, CDR2 FQNNGV, per germline. CDR3 sequence (DNA): TGTGCCAGCAGCTTCGTCCCCCCGGGACAGGGTGATGAGCAGTTCTTC. Amino acid sequence: CASSFVPPGQGDEQFF.

The rearrangement joins TRBV7-2 to TRBJ1-6; a possible D gene is TRBD1 (5 bases). This CDR3 spans 14 amino acids. Germline V gives CDR1 SGHTA, CDR2 FQGNSA. Trimming shortened V by 1 base and J by 10 bases, and 11 bases separated the two germline ends. CDR3 DNA: TGTGCCAGCAGCTTAGTTGACAGTAGCTCACCCCTCCACTTT. Amino acid sequence: CASSLVDSSSPLHF.

The chain joins TRBV27 to TRBJ2-1; 11 nucleotides match TRBD2. There are 15 residues in the CDR3. The germline V gene encodes CDR1 MNHEY and CDR2 SMNVEV (reference sequence). Germline trimming cut 5 bases from V and 15 bases from J; bases unmatched to any gene: 15. Here the CDR3 DNA reads TGTGCCAGCAGTCTTTTTAGCGGGGGGGCCGTTTTCCGGTTCTTC. Its protein product is CASSLFSGGAVFRFF.

This rearrangement joins TRBV5-1 to TRBJ1-2; 7 bases are a match to TRBD1. With V trimmed by 7 bases and J by 7 bases, 13 bases remained unmatched. Germline-derived CDR1 and CDR2 are SGHRS and YFSETQ. This CDR3 comprises 14 residues. As DNA, the CDR3 is TGCGCCAGCCCCCCAACCGACAGGGCGTCTGGCTACACCTTC. The encoded protein is CASPPTDRASGYTF.

The V gene is TRBV5-1, the J gene TRBJ1-1; the D is unclear. The germline gives CDR1 SGHRS, CDR2 YFSETQ. V dropped 0 bases and J dropped 0 bases, with 6 bases sitting between them. The length of the CDR3 is 14 residues. The CDR3 bases are TGCGCCAGCAGCTTGGCGCAGATGAACACTGAAGCTTTCTTT. Translating it yields CASSLAQMNTEAFF. The variable domain in full, completed from reference TRBV5-1 and TRBJ1-1, reads KAGVTQTPRYLIKTRGQQVTLSCSPISGHRSVSWYQQTPGQGLQFLFEYFSETQRNKGNFPGRFSGRQFSNSRSEMNVSTLELGDSALYLCASSLAQMNTEAFFGQGTRLTVV.

This chain connects TRBV24-1 to TRBJ2-3, with 8 bases matching TRBD1. Germline trimming cut 7 bases from V and 3 bases from J; bases unmatched to any gene: 5. Germline loops: CDR1 KGHDR, CDR2 SFDVKD. The CDR3 sequence is 14 residues long. CDR3 nucleotides: TGTGCCACCAGAGGACAGGGAATGACAGATACGCAGTATTTT. It specifies CATRGQGMTDTQYF.

The table lists this clone with a count of one. V gene TRBV11-2 combines with J gene TRBJ1-3; 8 bases line up with TRBD1. V trimming: 5 bases; J trimming: 0 bases; junction bases outside the gene matches: 9. CDR1 SGHAT and CDR2 FQNNGV come from the germline V gene. The CDR3 covers 17 residues. The CDR3 DNA sequence: TGTGCCAGCAGCCCATCGACAGGGGTACGCTCTGGAAACACCATATATTTT. This translates into CASSPSTGVRSGNTIYF.

This chain connects TRBV28 to TRBJ2-1, with 9 bases that match TRBD2. CDR1 and CDR2 (germline): MDHEN, SYDVKM. J was trimmed by 5 bases and V by 7 bases; bases with no gene match: 9. CDR3 length: 15 residues. The CDR3: CASTQLAGANNEQFF. CDR3 bases: TGTGCCAGCACCCAGTTAGCGGGGGCTAACAATGAGCAGTTCTTC.

There are a few counts of this clone. The rearrangement uses TRBV6-6 and TRBJ2-1, with 10 nucleotides matching TRBD1. Per the germline V gene, CDR1 is MNHNY and CDR2 is SVGAGI (reference sequence). After removal of 6 bases from V and 7 bases from J, the junction contained 9 bases not matched to a gene. The CDR3 consists of 15 residues. CDR3 DNA sequence: TGTGCCAGCAGAGTGACAGGGGGCGCAAGGAATGAGCAGTTCTTC. Protein product: CASRVTGGARNEQFF.

The V call is TRBV6-5, the J call TRBJ1-2; D not certain. Trimming removed 10 bases from V and 8 bases from J, with 17 bases in between. Germline loops: CDR1 MNHEY, CDR2 SVGAGI. CDR3 length: 12 amino acids. The CDR3: CATHDWGVGYTF. The DNA for the CDR3 is TGTGCCACGCACGACTGGGGAGTCGGCTACACCTTC.

This chain joins TRBV27 and TRBJ2-2; the D gene is possibly TRBD1 (6 bases). Trimming cost V 5 bases and J 7 bases, with 17 bases left between them. CDR1 MNHEY and CDR2 SMNVEV come from the germline V gene (reference sequence). The CDR3 length is 15 residues. The CDR3 DNA reads as TGTGCCAGCAGTCCCTGGGACATCCGGGGCGGGGAGCTGTTTTTT. Its translation is CASSPWDIRGGELFF.

The CDR3 DNA reads TGTGCCAGCAGCTTAATTGCAGGGTCCGGCACTGAAGCTTTCTTT. Protein sequence: CASSLIAGSGTEAFF. V usage is TRBV7-3 and J usage is TRBJ1-1; possibly TRBD1 for D (5 bases). Germline lookup yields CDR1 SGHTA and CDR2 FQGTGA. V lost 1 base to trimming and J lost 4 bases, with 13 bases between them. The CDR3 runs 15 residues.